A selection of T cell receptor beta chains follows, all from one sample in a study of tumor-infiltrating lymphocytes in localized non-small cell lung cancer. Using immunoSEQ multiplex PCR, the repertoire was profiled, and TCRdb retains in-frame clones only, with some absent. The sample yields 14,000 or so clones, around two thirds seen once. Material for sequencing was uninvolved lung tissue not adjacent to the tumor. The receptors shown here come from a human donor with non-small cell lung cancer. Both conserved end residues are part of each CDR3. The order of the fields is clone size, D gene, V gene, J gene, CDR3 protein, CDR3 DNA. A D gene is named only where the DNA matches it firmly. The size of a clone is reported for some rows only, either as once, few or many, or as a class for expanded clones.

size: NA
D: TRBD1
V: TRBV6-1
J: TRBJ1-5
CDR3: CASREGQVSQPQHF
DNA: TGTGCCAGCAGAGAGGGACAGGTGAGTCAGCCCCAGCATTTT

size: few
D: TRBD1
V: TRBV19
J: TRBJ1-2
CDR3: CASSMRDRGGSGGYTF
DNA: TGTGCCAGTAGTATGCGGGACAGGGGTGGATCGGGTGGCTACACCTTC

size: NA
D: NA
V: TRBV5-1
J: TRBJ2-2
CDR3: CARHRPQMNTGELFF
DNA: TGCGCCAGGCACAGACCCCAAATGAACACCGGGGAGCTGTTTTTT

size: few
D: NA
V: TRBV6-6
J: TRBJ1-1
CDR3: CASSYSMGAEAFF
DNA: TGTGCCAGCAGTTACTCGATGGGGGCTGAAGCTTTCTTT

size: NA
D: NA
V: TRBV25-1
J: TRBJ2-2
CDR3: CASSVGTTNTGELFF
DNA: TGTGCCAGCAGTGTGGGGACGACGAACACCGGGGAGCTGTTTTTT

size: few
D: NA
V: TRBV14
J: TRBJ2-5
CDR3: CASSHGWETQYF
DNA: TGTGCCAGCAGCCATGGATGGGAGACCCAGTACTTC

size: NA
D: NA
V: TRBV5-6
J: TRBJ1-4
CDR3: CASSRTVQGRSTTNEKLFF
DNA: TGTGCCAGCAGCAGAACCGTCCAAGGGAGAAGTACAACTAATGAAAAACTGTTTTTT

size: NA
D: TRBD2
V: TRBV4-2
J: TRBJ2-7
CDR3: CASSQDGDPTSGDYEQYF
DNA: TGTGCCAGCAGCCAAGATGGGGACCCGACTAGCGGCGACTACGAGCAGTACTTC

size: NA
D: TRBD1
V: TRBV6-5
J: TRBJ2-7
CDR3: CASSSSGTGLHEQYF
DNA: TGTGCCAGCAGTTCGTCCGGGACAGGGTTACACGAGCAGTACTTC

size: NA
D: NA
V: TRBV5-6
J: TRBJ2-1
CDR3: CASSLRAKGSLVNEQFF
DNA: TGTGCCAGCAGCTTGCGGGCGAAGGGTTCCCTAGTCAATGAGCAGTTCTTC